The 30 T cell receptor beta chains below were found in one sample sequenced in a study of long-term antiretroviral therapy in people with HIV. Version v3.0 of the immunoSEQ assay ran at survey level. Sequencing was performed with immunoSEQ multiplex PCR; in TCRdb, only in-frame clones are kept and a portion is missing. The sample lists some 28,000 clones; approximately 85% were seen once. Sequences were derived from unsorted PBMCs, sampled 3 years after starting antiretroviral therapy. Receptors originate from a man aged 35 to 55 with HIV.

This clone was detected a few times. J is TRBJ1-6 and V is TRBV5-8; D not certain. Germline V lookup: CDR1 SGHTS, CDR2 YDEGEE. V lost 5 bases, J lost 7 bases, and 7 bases lay in between. The CDR3 totals 12 residues. CDR3 loop: CASRGSNSPLHF. In DNA, the CDR3 is TGTGCCAGCAGAGGCTCCAATTCACCCCTCCACTTT.

The chain carries TRBV4-1 and TRBJ1-4, with D perhaps matching TRBD1 (6 bases). CDR3 size: 15 residues. V shed 3 bases and J shed 4 bases, with 12 bases lying between them. CDR1 is MGHRA, CDR2 YSYEKL, per germline. As DNA, the CDR3 is TGCGCCAGCAGCCAGAACAGGGCTGATAATGAAAAACTGTTTTTT. This translates into CASSQNRADNEKLFF.

The chain recombines TRBV4-2 with TRBJ2-7; TRBD2 might be the D (5 bases). This CDR3 region has 16 residues. Trimming cost V 0 bases and J 3 bases, with 15 bases left between them. Per germline, CDR1 LGHNA and CDR2 YNFKEQ. CDR3 sequence (DNA): TGTGCCAGCAGCCAAGATACCGGGATAGGAGGCTACGAGCAGTACTTC. Its protein product is CASSQDTGIGGYEQYF.

This sequence joins TRBV11-2 and TRBJ2-3; D is perhaps TRBD1 or TRBD2 (5 bases each). The length of the CDR3 is 14 residues. From germline, CDR1 is SGHAT and CDR2 FQNNGV. The ends were cut back, 1 base at V and 1 base at J, with 6 bases in the middle. CDR3 loop: CASSLVGGTDTQYF. The CDR3 nucleotides are TGTGCCAGCAGCTTAGTGGGGGGCACAGATACGCAGTATTTT.

J is TRBJ1-1 and V is TRBV30; possible D gene TRBD1, 5 bases. CDR3 size: 13 residues. The V and J ends lost 2 bases and 5 bases respectively, with 12 bases between them. The V gene's germline CDR1 is GTSNPN and CDR2 SVGIG (reference sequence). CDR3 DNA sequence: TGTGCCTGGAGTCAAGGGGCAAGGACTGAAGCTTTCTTT. Its translation: CAWSQGARTEAFF.

This clone was observed a single time. The rearrangement links TRBV6-5 to TRBJ2-3, with D unresolved. The CDR3 totals 14 residues. Trimming shortened V by 5 bases and J by 4 bases, and 13 bases separated the two germline ends. Germline CDR1 and CDR2: MNHEY and SVGAGI. The DNA for the CDR3 is TGTGCCAGCAGTCTCCGGGTTGGGTCAGATACGCAGTATTTT. The encoded protein is CASSLRVGSDTQYF.

The chain has TRBV9 and TRBJ1-6; D uncertain. This CDR3 is 12 amino acids long. Trimming left V 7 bases short and J 11 bases short, with 13 bases between. CDR1 is SGDLS, CDR2 YYNGEE, per germline. CDR3 region: CASGQIGTPLHF. The CDR3 DNA sequence: TGTGCCAGCGGGCAAATAGGGACACCCCTCCACTTT.

This clone was detected only a few times. CDR3 nucleotide sequence: TGTGCCAGCAGCTTAATAGGGGGTAATAATTCACCCCTCCACTTT. Translating it yields CASSLIGGNNSPLHF. The rearrangement links TRBV7-2 to TRBJ1-6; tentatively, D is TRBD1 (6 bases). Germline loops: CDR1 SGHTA, CDR2 FQGNSA. V gave up 2 bases and J gave up 5 bases, with 10 bases separating them. The CDR3 spans 15 residues.

The chain recombines TRBV11-2 with TRBJ2-3; 11 bases are shared with TRBD2. CDR1 and CDR2 (germline): SGHAT, FQNNGV. V lost 5 bases and J lost 6; bases outside the gene matches: 4. CDR3 length: 14 amino acids. CDR3 region: CASSLTSGGDTQYF. Written as DNA, the CDR3 is TGTGCCAGCAGCCTAACTAGCGGGGGTGATACGCAGTATTTT.

The chain recombines TRBV7-9 with TRBJ2-2; 7 nucleotides agree with TRBD1. V dropped 5 bases and J dropped 0; count of bases not matched to a gene: 6. Germline loops: CDR1 SEHNR, CDR2 FQNEAQ (reference sequence). The CDR3 consists of 16 residues. CDR3 coding DNA: TGTGCCAGCAGCCCTGGACAGGCAACGAACACCGGGGAGCTGTTTTTT. Amino acids: CASSPGQATNTGELFF.

This chain joins TRBV25-1 and TRBJ1-1; perhaps TRBD1 as D (6 bases). CDR3 size: 13 residues. Germline CDR1 MGHDK, CDR2 SYGVNS. The germline V and J ends were trimmed by 2 bases and 10 bases, with 14 bases remaining between them. DNA of the CDR3: TGTGCCAGCAGTGAACGCGGCGGCAGGGGAGCTTTCTTT. Amino acids: CASSERGGRGAFF.

The chain has TRBV13 and TRBJ2-1; the D gene is possibly TRBD1 (6 bases). The CDR3 has 16 amino acids. V lost 5 bases to trimming and J lost 4 bases, with 18 bases between them. Germline values: CDR1 PRHDT, CDR2 FYEKMQ (reference sequence). The CDR3 nucleotides are TGTGCCAGCAGCACACTTTTGGGGGCCCATTACAATGAGCAGTTCTTC. Protein sequence: CASSTLLGAHYNEQFF.

The rearrangement links TRBV10-2 to TRBJ1-5, with a tentative D call TRBD1 (6 bases). This CDR3 spans 13 amino acids. The V gene lost 6 bases and the J gene lost 7 bases, with 13 bases spanning the gap. The germline V gene has CDR1 WSHSY and CDR2 SAAADI. As DNA, the CDR3 is TGCGCCAGCAGCAGTACAGGGAGGCAGCCCCAGCATTTT. Translation gives CASSSTGRQPQHF.

V usage is TRBV7-9 and J usage is TRBJ1-1, with D possibly TRBD1 on 6 matching bases. The CDR3 runs 15 residues. The ends were cut back, 3 bases at V and 2 bases at J, with 13 bases in the middle. The germline gives CDR1 SEHNR, CDR2 FQNEAQ (reference sequence). CDR3 coding DNA: TGTGCCAGCAGCTTGGACAGAGTAATAAACACTGAAGCTTTCTTT. As protein: CASSLDRVINTEAFF.

The V call is TRBV10-3, the J call TRBJ2-1, with TRBD2 matching over 7 bases. The germline V gene has CDR1 ENHRY and CDR2 SYGVKD. The CDR3 is made up of 13 amino acids. V shed 8 bases and J 8 bases; nucleotides not matched to a gene: 9. CDR3 sequence: CAISRGLTDEQFF. The CDR3, as DNA: TGTGCCATCTCGCGGGGGTTAACGGATGAGCAGTTCTTC.

The chain joins TRBV27 to TRBJ2-7, with 9 bases fitting TRBD1. Germline CDR1 MNHEY, CDR2 SMNVEV (reference sequence). Trimming removed 6 bases from V and 9 bases from J; junction bases left unmatched: 6. The CDR3 has 12 amino acids. CDR3 in DNA: TGTGCCAGCAGCGAAACAGGGGGCGGGCAGTACTTC. Protein sequence: CASSETGGGQYF.

The chain couples TRBV5-1 to TRBJ2-3; no clear D gene. The ends were cut back, 0 bases at V and 4 bases at J, with 3 bases in the middle. CDR1 is SGHRS and CDR2 is YFSETQ in the germline V gene. There are 12 residues in the CDR3. CDR3 residues: CASSLASDTQYF. For the CDR3, the DNA is TGCGCCAGCAGCTTGGCCTCAGATACGCAGTATTTT.

This clone occurred once. The chain uses TRBV13 and TRBJ1-1; D gene uncertain. The V gene's germline CDR1 is PRHDT and CDR2 FYEKMQ (reference sequence). Trimming cost V 2 bases and J 1 base, with 8 bases left between them. The CDR3 has 14 residues. The CDR3, as DNA: TGTGCCAGCAGCTTATGGGAGAGGAACACTGAAGCTTTCTTT. It encodes CASSLWERNTEAFF.

The chain employs TRBV30 and TRBJ2-1, with TRBD2 identical over 8 bases. V lost 3 bases, J lost 1 base, and 8 bases stayed unmatched. The CDR3 is 16 residues long. The germline V gene has CDR1 GTSNPN and CDR2 SVGIG (reference sequence). CDR3 DNA sequence: TGTGCCTGGAGAGTCATTGGCGGGAGGTCCTACAATGAGCAGTTCTTC. Protein: CAWRVIGGRSYNEQFF.

The chain combines TRBV7-8 with TRBJ2-1; the D gene is possibly TRBD2 (5 bases). Germline CDR1 reads SGHVS; CDR2 reads FQNEAQ. Trimming took 0 bases from V and 7 from J, leaving 16 bases between them. This CDR3 is built from 16 residues. As DNA, the CDR3 is TGTGCCAGCAGCTTAGCGACCGCGCCCACGGGGAATGAGCAGTTCTTC. Encoded protein: CASSLATAPTGNEQFF.

J is TRBJ1-1 and V is TRBV6-6; 9 nucleotides agree with TRBD1. The germline V gene has CDR1 MNHNY and CDR2 SVGAGI (reference sequence). J lost 5 bases, V lost 6 bases, and 4 bases had no gene match. The CDR3 is made up of 13 amino acids. Here the CDR3 reads CASSMDRGTEAFF. The CDR3 DNA sequence: TGTGCCAGCAGCATGGACAGGGGTACTGAAGCTTTCTTT.

This chain joins TRBV10-3 and TRBJ1-1; a possible D gene is TRBD1 (5 bases). CDR1 ENHRY and CDR2 SYGVKD come from the germline V gene. This CDR3 is built from 15 residues. Trimming removed 2 bases at V and 3 bases at J, with 13 bases between. CDR3 coding DNA: TGTGCCATCAGTGAGGTGGGGGAAATTGACACTGAAGCTTTCTTT. Protein sequence: CAISEVGEIDTEAFF.

The chain uses TRBV9 and TRBJ2-7, with D perhaps matching TRBD2 (5 bases). This CDR3 has 13 amino acids. Germline V gene sequence: CDR1 SGDLS, CDR2 YYNGEE. Between the trimmed V and J ends, which lost 0 bases and 6 bases, there was a span of 10 bases. The CDR3 coding sequence is TGTGCCAGCAGCGTAGCGAGGGTCGGCGAGCAGTACTTC. Its translation: CASSVARVGEQYF.

This chain links TRBV5-4 with TRBJ1-2; 7 bases line up with TRBD1. From germline, CDR1 is SGHNT and CDR2 YYREEE (reference sequence). V shed 4 bases, J shed 7 bases, and the junction held 10 bases outside the gene matches. The CDR3 runs to 14 residues. The DNA of the CDR3 is TGTGCCAGCAGCCGAAACAGGGGTTCAACTGGCTACACCTTC. Residues: CASSRNRGSTGYTF. Filled out from reference TRBV5-4 and TRBJ1-2, the complete variable domain reads ETGVTQSPTHLIKTRGQQVTLRCSSQSGHNTVSWYQQALGQGPQFIFQYYREEENGRGNFPPRFSGLQFPNYSSELNVNALELDDSALYLCASSRNRGSTGYTFGSGTRLTVV.

The chain couples TRBV2 to TRBJ2-3, with 8 bases matching TRBD2. V lost 7 bases to trimming and J lost 3 bases; unmatched junction nucleotides: 12. The CDR3 totals 16 residues. In germline, CDR1 is SNHLY, CDR2 FYNNEI. CDR3 region: CASIRGGTRGTDTQYF. CDR3 sequence (DNA): TGTGCCAGCATCCGAGGTGGGACTAGGGGTACAGATACGCAGTATTTT.

The V gene is TRBV12-5, the J gene TRBJ1-1; TRBD1 is a possible D gene (5 bases). Germline values: CDR1 LGHNT, CDR2 FRNRAP. The CDR3 is made up of 16 amino acids. The V and J ends lost 2 bases and 1 base respectively, with 14 bases between them. As DNA, the CDR3 is TGTGCTAGTGGTTTGCCCTCGGCAGGGTGGAACACTGAAGCTTTCTTT. Translating it yields CASGLPSAGWNTEAFF.

The V and J genes are TRBV12-5 and TRBJ2-3, with 7 positions matching TRBD1. The CDR3 sequence is 15 residues long. J gave up 4 bases and V 6 bases, and 10 bases lay outside the gene matches. The germline V gene encodes CDR1 LGHNT and CDR2 FRNRAP. The CDR3 DNA sequence: TGTGCTAGTGGGCGAGACAGGGAAGTACCAGATACGCAGTATTTT. This encodes CASGRDREVPDTQYF.

This chain uses TRBV18 with TRBJ2-7; 7 bases are shared with TRBD2. Looked up from germline, CDR1 is KGHSH and CDR2 is LQKENI. V shed 8 bases and J 4 bases; nucleotides not matched to a gene: 14. The CDR3 sequence is 15 residues long. The CDR3 DNA sequence: TGTGCCAGCGGAGGCAATGGCGGGAGTGGTTACGAGCAGTACTTC. It encodes CASGGNGGSGYEQYF.

The chain employs TRBV30 and TRBJ1-1; 11 bases match TRBD1. The CDR3 sequence is 14 residues long. Germline assignment: CDR1 GTSNPN and CDR2 SVGIG (reference sequence). V was pared by 0 bases and J by 6 bases, with 3 bases of the junction left unmatched. The CDR3 protein is CAWSVGQGASEAFF. The DNA of the CDR3 is TGTGCCTGGAGTGTTGGACAGGGGGCCTCTGAAGCTTTCTTT. Complete variable domain (other parts from reference TRBV30 and TRBJ1-1): SQTIHQWPATLVQPVGSPLSLECTVEGTSNPNLYWYRQAAGRGLQLLFYSVGIGQISSEVPQNLSASRPQDRQFILSSKKLLLSDSGFYLCAWSVGQGASEAFFGQGTRLTVV.

J is TRBJ2-1 and V is TRBV9; 14 bases are shared with TRBD2. V shed 2 bases and J 7 bases; nucleotides not matched to a gene: 2. Germline V lookup: CDR1 SGDLS, CDR2 YYNGEE. The CDR3 contains 15 residues. This CDR3 reads CASSVGTSGSNEQFF. CDR3 sequence (DNA): TGTGCCAGCAGCGTCGGGACTAGCGGGAGTAATGAGCAGTTCTTC.